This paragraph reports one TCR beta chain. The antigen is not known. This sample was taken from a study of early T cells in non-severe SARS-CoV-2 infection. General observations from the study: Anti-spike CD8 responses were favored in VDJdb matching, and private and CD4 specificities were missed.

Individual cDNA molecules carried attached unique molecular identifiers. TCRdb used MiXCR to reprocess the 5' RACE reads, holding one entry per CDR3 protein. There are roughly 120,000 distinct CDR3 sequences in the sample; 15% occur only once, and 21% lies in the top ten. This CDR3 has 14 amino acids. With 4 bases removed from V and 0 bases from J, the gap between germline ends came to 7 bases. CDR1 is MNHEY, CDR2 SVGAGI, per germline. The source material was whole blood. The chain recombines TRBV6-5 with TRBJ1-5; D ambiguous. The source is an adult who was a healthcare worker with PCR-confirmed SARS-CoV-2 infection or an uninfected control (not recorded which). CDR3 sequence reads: CASSSYSSNQPQHF. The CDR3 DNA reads TGTGCCAGCAGTTCATACAGTAGCAATCAGCCCCAGCATTTT.